The clone carrying this T cell receptor beta chain is labeled as medium-sized. What it binds is not known. Overall study findings and caveats: Tumor memory CD4+ T cell TCR gene usage clustered with blood and lymph node memory CD4+ cells and lymph node naive CD4+ cells. Greatest tumor Treg TCR overlap was with tumor naive CD4+ cells. Naive CD4+ cells shared around 13% of tumor Treg sequences.

Naive CD4+ T cells were purified with Tregs depleted by CD25. The ends lost 8 bases at V and 6 bases at J; junction bases unmatched: 4. CDR3 size: 12 residues. Adaptor-ligated barcode primers were used to amplify TRBV12-4/TRBJ1-2 clonotypes. TCRdb reprocessed the multiplex PCR reads via MiXCR and lists one record per CDR3 protein. The table records 450 to 600 distinct CDR3 sequences, 4.5% to 5.5% of them present only once. This sequence originates from a female donor with breast cancer. The chain couples TRBV12-3 or TRBV12-4 to TRBJ1-2; 9 nucleotides agree with TRBD1. Sequenced sample: naive CD4+ T cells sorted from blood. Subset indicated: naive CD4+ T cells, CD4+CD45RA+CD25-. The CDR3 loop reads CASQGQGDGYTF. The DNA of the CDR3 is TGTGCCAGCCAGGGACAGGGTGATGGCTACACCTTC.